In this sample, the clone carrying this T cell receptor (beta chain) turned up many times. Its antigen is as yet unknown. The sample holds other DNA sequences that translate to the same CDR3. The CDR3 sequence is 13 residues long. Germline values: CDR1 LGHNA, CDR2 YSLEER. Trimming shortened V by 3 bases and J by 1 base, and 4 bases separated the two germline ends. In all sorted populations, purity surpassed 95%. These data originate in a study of beta chain features in type 1 diabetes. Expressed TCRB transcripts were sequenced, since all the RNA that had been isolated was reverse transcribed. TCRdb's copy holds only in-frame clones and misses some; the assay was immunoSEQ multiplex PCR. The sample contains 300,000 to 350,000 clones, less than 9.5% of which appear only once. The study's findings and limits: Insertion counts at VDJ junctions were lower in type 1 diabetes patients, who also showed more deletions there. Here, the possible influence of HLA type (on TCRB rearrangement) remained unresolved.

The clonotype comes from a woman aged 18-29 years in good health. The gene calls are TRBV4-3 and TRBJ1-3; D ambiguous. The material sequenced was central memory CD4+ T cells from blood. CDR3 loop: CASSQESGNTIYF. CDR3 bases: TGCGCCAGCAGCCAGGAATCTGGAAACACCATATATTTT.